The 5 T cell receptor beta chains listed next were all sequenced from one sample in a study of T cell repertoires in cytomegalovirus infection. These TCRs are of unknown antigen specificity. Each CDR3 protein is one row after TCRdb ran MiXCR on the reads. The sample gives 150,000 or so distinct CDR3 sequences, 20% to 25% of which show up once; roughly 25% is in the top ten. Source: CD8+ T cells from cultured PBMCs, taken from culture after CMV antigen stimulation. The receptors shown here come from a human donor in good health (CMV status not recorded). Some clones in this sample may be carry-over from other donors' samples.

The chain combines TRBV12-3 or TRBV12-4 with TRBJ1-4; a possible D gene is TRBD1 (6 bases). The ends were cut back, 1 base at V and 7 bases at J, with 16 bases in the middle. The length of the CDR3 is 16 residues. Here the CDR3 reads CASSLGAAGVGEKLFF. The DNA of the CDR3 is TGTGCCAGCAGTTTAGGAGCGGCAGGGGTCGGTGAAAAACTGTTTTTT.

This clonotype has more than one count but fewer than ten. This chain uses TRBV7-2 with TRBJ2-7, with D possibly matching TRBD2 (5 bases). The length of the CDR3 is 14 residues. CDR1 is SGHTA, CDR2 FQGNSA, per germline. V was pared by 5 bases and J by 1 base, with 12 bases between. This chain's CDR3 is CASSRGPESYEQYF. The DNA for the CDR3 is TGTGCCAGCAGCCGAGGGCCCGAGTCCTACGAGCAGTACTTC.

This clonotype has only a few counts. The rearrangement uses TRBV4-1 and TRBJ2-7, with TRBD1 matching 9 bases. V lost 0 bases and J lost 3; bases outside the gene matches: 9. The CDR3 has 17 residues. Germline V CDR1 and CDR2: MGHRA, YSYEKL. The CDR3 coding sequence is TGCGCCAGCAGCCAAGATTTGACCGGGACAGGGATCTACGAGCAGTACTTC. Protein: CASSQDLTGTGIYEQYF.

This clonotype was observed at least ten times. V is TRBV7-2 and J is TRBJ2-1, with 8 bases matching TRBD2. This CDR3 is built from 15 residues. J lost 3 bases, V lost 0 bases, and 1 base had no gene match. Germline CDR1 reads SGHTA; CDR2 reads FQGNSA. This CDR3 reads CASSLASGGYNEQFF. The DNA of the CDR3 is TGTGCCAGCAGCTTAGCGAGCGGGGGCTACAATGAGCAGTTCTTC.

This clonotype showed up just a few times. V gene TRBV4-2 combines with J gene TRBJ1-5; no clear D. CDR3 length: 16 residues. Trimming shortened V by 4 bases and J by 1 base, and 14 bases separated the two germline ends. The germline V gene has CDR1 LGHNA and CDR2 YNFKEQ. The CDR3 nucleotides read TGTGCCAGCAGCCTTGAAGGAGGGCTGAGCAATCAGCCCCAGCATTTT. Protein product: CASSLEGGLSNQPQHF.